A selection of T cell receptor beta chains follows, all from one sample in a study of shared clonotypes between healthy human individuals. Assay: immunoSEQ multiplex PCR; the TCRdb copy retains only in-frame clones and omits some. The sample contains some 2.1 million clones, about 93% of which appear only once. Source material: naive CD8+ T cells from PBMCs. Receptors originate from a man between 18 and 35 years old in good health. Some clones in this sample may be carry-over from other donors' samples. CDR3s include the opening cysteine and the closing phenylalanine or tryptophan. A D gene is named only where the DNA matches it firmly. Clone size appears in some rows only: once, few, many, or a class for an expanded clone.

>TRBD1|TRBJ2-7|.|TRBV7-9
TGTGCCAGCAGCTCGACAGGGGCCGGCTACGAGCAGTACTTC
CASSSTGAGYEQYF
>TRBD1|TRBJ2-5|.|TRBV27
TGTGCCAGCACCCCCCGCCTCGGGACAGGGGCGGGGACCCAGTACTTC
CASTPRLGTGAGTQYF
>.|TRBJ1-1|.|TRBV15
TGTGCCACCAGCCCCCGAAGCGGGGAGAGAACTGAAGCTTTCTTT
CATSPRSGERTEAFF
>.|TRBJ2-7|.|TRBV7-2
TGTGCCAGCAGCTTAGGCGGCGTCCGCGAGCAGTACTTC
CASSLGGVREQYF
>.|TRBJ2-2|.|TRBV7-9
TGTGCCAGCAGCTTAGTGAGGGGGGCGAACACCGGGGAGCTGTTTTTT
CASSLVRGANTGELFF
>.|TRBJ2-7|.|TRBV4-3
TGCGCCAGCAGCCAAGAGTCAGGTCACAACTACGAGCAGTACTTC
CASSQESGHNYEQYF
>.|TRBJ2-7|.|TRBV7-2
TGTGCCAGCAGCTTACCGGGACTCGCCCCTCTTTACGAGCAGTACTTC
CASSLPGLAPLYEQYF
>.|TRBJ2-7|.|TRBV28
TGTGCCAGCAGTTTATGGGGGGGCCGGTACGAGCAGTACTTC
CASSLWGGRYEQYF
>.|TRBJ1-2|.|TRBV28
TGTGCCAGCAGTTTATTCGGGGACGTCTTGATGGGGGGCTACACCTTC
CASSLFGDVLMGGYTF
>.|TRBJ1-3|.|TRBV7-9
TGTGCCAGCAGCCCCGAAAACTCTGGAAACACCATATATTTT
CASSPENSGNTIYF
>.|TRBJ1-1|.|TRBV6-6
TGTGCCAGCGGAGTCGTGAACACTGAAGCTTTCTTT
CASGVVNTEAFF
>TRBD1|TRBJ1-1|.|TRBV30
TGTGCCTGGTCCAGGGGGCGAACTGAAGCTTTCTTT
CAWSRGRTEAFF
>.|TRBJ2-7|.|TRBV27
TGTGCCAGCAGTTTAGGCCCGGCAGGGAGGTACGAGCAGTACTTC
CASSLGPAGRYEQYF
>.|TRBJ1-1|.|TRBV5-4
TGTGCCAGCAGCTTGGGGCGGAACACTGAAGCTTTCTTT
CASSLGRNTEAFF
>.|TRBJ2-4|once|TRBV2
TGTGCCAGCAGTCCTCAGGCCCACGATATTCAGTACTTC
CASSPQAHDIQYF
>TRBD1|TRBJ1-1|.|TRBV7-2
TGTGCCAGCAGCTCGGAAGGTAGGGGGCTCAACACTGAAGCTTTCTTT
CASSSEGRGLNTEAFF
>.|TRBJ2-2|.|TRBV7-2
TGTGCCAGCAGCTGGCCGGTTCAAGGGAAAACCGGGGAGCTGTTTTTT
CASSWPVQGKTGELFF
>TRBD2|TRBJ2-7|once|TRBV27
TGTGCCACCGGGACTACCCGATACGAGCAGTACTTC
CATGTTRYEQYF
>.|TRBJ1-2|.|TRBV4-1
TGCGCCAGCAGCCAACCATCAGGATCGGGAGGCTACACCTTC
CASSQPSGSGGYTF
>TRBD2|TRBJ2-1|.|TRBV28
TGTGCCAGCATCGGGAGGGCCGCATACAATGAGCAGTTCTTC
CASIGRAAYNEQFF
>TRBD2|TRBJ2-7|.|TRBV9
TGTGCCAGCAGCGTAGCTGGGGGGAGGGCCCAGGAGCAGTACTTC
CASSVAGGRAQEQYF
>.|TRBJ1-2|.|TRBV5-4
TGTGCCAGCAGCTTGGACAGGACTAACTATGGCTACACCTTC
CASSLDRTNYGYTF
>TRBD2|TRBJ2-2|.|TRBV29-1
TGCAGCGTTGCCACGGGACTAGCGGGAGGGCCGCACACCGGGGAGCTGTTTTTT
CSVATGLAGGPHTGELFF
>TRBD1|TRBJ1-5|.|TRBV28
TGTGCCAGCAGTACCGGACAGGGGGCCTATCAGCCCCAGCATTTT
CASSTGQGAYQPQHF
>.|TRBJ2-7|.|TRBV5-1
TGCGCCAGCAGCGTCCTCTCCCCCGCGGCGAGACACTCCTACGAGCAGTACTTC
CASSVLSPAARHSYEQYF
>TRBD1|TRBJ2-1|.|TRBV7-9
TGTGCCAGCAGCTTAGTGACAGGGGGCCCCTACAATGAGCAGTTCTTC
CASSLVTGGPYNEQFF
>.|TRBJ1-1|.|TRBV6-5
TGTGCCAGCAGTTTGTCAGTGGGCATGAACACTGAAGCTTTCTTT
CASSLSVGMNTEAFF
>TRBD2|TRBJ2-7|.|TRBV19
TGTGCCAGTAGTATAGCGGGAGGGGTATCCTACGAGCAGTACTTC
CASSIAGGVSYEQYF